This entry lists 9 T cell receptor beta chains sequenced from one sample in a study of vaccination and CD4 T cells after COVID-19. These receptors lack a known antigen. CD4+ T cells that had been cultured provided DNA sequenced with the Oncomine TCR Beta short-read assay. TCRdb passed the PCR reads through MiXCR, listing each CDR3 protein once. The sample records several thousand distinct CDR3 sequences, around 54% being singletons. Treatment meaning: approximately 10-day PBMC culture with coronavirus spike peptide pools or control peptides (ViraFEST assay). The sample taken for sequencing was CD4+ T cells from blood, cultured in vitro. Receptors were obtained from a human donor who had recovered from COVID-19.

This clonotype was picked up one time. This chain connects TRBV19 to TRBJ1-1, with D possibly being TRBD1 (5 bases). CDR3 length: 15 residues. V was pared by 9 bases and J by 2 bases, with 19 bases between. Looked up from germline, CDR1 is LNHDA and CDR2 is SQIVND (reference sequence). CDR3 region: CASLGIRQGNTEAFF. CDR3 in DNA: TGTGCCAGCCTTGGGATCCGTCAGGGAAACACTGAAGCTTTCTTT.

This clonotype was detected a few times. The rearrangement uses TRBV5-8 and TRBJ1-6; 8 positions agree with TRBD1. The trim removed 8 bases at V and 6 bases at J, leaving 10 bases unmatched. Germline V lookup: CDR1 SGHTS, CDR2 YDEGEE. This CDR3 contains 15 residues. Here the CDR3 DNA reads TGTGCCAGTGGGAGGGGGACAGGCGCTAATTCACCCCTCCACTTT. It yields the protein CASGRGTGANSPLHF.

The chain employs TRBV29-1 and TRBJ1-2; 7 bases map to TRBD1. With V trimmed by 2 bases and J by 5 bases, 5 bases remained unmatched. The CDR3 spans 13 residues. Germline values: CDR1 SQVTM, CDR2 ANQGSEA. CDR3 loop: CSVERPGGYGYTF. In DNA form, the CDR3 reads TGCAGCGTTGAACGCCCAGGGGGGTATGGCTACACCTTC.

This chain uses TRBV5-1 with TRBJ1-2; 8 nucleotides align to TRBD1. Germline values: CDR1 SGHRS, CDR2 YFSETQ. Losses at the gene ends were 3 bases for V and 2 bases for J; bases not matched to a gene: 3. The CDR3 runs 14 residues. The DNA of the CDR3 is TGCGCCAGCAGCTCGACAGGGGAGAACTATGGCTACACCTTC. This encodes CASSSTGENYGYTF. The full variable domain, in which reference TRBV5-1 and TRBJ1-2 provide the parts outside the CDR3, is KAGVTQTPRYLIKTRGQQVTLSCSPISGHRSVSWYQQTPGQGLQFLFEYFSETQRNKGNFPGRFSGRQFSNSRSEMNVSTLELGDSALYLCASSSTGENYGYTFGSGTRLTVV.

This chain connects TRBV12-3 or TRBV12-4 to TRBJ1-2; D perhaps matches TRBD1 (6 bases). Trimming shortened V by 7 bases and J by 8 bases, and 26 bases separated the two germline ends. This CDR3 contains 16 residues. The CDR3 region is CASTPSVGGAGGGYTF. The DNA for the CDR3 is TGTGCCAGCACGCCCTCGGTCGGGGGCGCAGGCGGGGGCTACACCTTC.

This clonotype was observed a few times. This chain connects TRBV19 to TRBJ2-2; 7 bases agree with TRBD1. This CDR3 spans 17 amino acids. Germline V lookup: CDR1 LNHDA, CDR2 SQIVND (reference sequence). V was clipped by 4 bases and J by 5 bases; unmatched bases: 13. CDR3 protein: CASSTPNRGVYTGELFF. The CDR3 nucleotides read TGTGCCAGTAGTACCCCAAACAGGGGAGTATATACCGGGGAGCTGTTTTTT.

The chain employs TRBV20-1 and TRBJ2-2, with D possibly TRBD2 on 5 matching bases. Germline CDR1 reads DFQATT; CDR2 reads SNEGSKA (reference sequence). The CDR3 has 12 amino acids. The germline V and J ends were trimmed by 6 bases and 5 bases, with 10 bases remaining between them. The chain's CDR3 is CSAGSITGELFF. CDR3 nucleotides: TGCAGTGCGGGGAGCATAACCGGGGAGCTGTTTTTT.

This clonotype was observed a few times. The CDR3 loop is CAGQTGGSVNTEAFF. As DNA, the CDR3 is TGTGCCGGACAGACGGGGGGCTCGGTGAACACTGAAGCTTTCTTT. V and J are TRBV2 and TRBJ1-1, with D perhaps TRBD1 (6 bases). The germline gives CDR1 SNHLY, CDR2 FYNNEI. Trimming shortened V by 11 bases and J by 0 bases, and 19 bases separated the two germline ends. The CDR3 extends over 15 amino acids.

In regard to this clonotype: A much larger clone lies a single base off, so this may be a read error. The V call is TRBV27, the J call TRBJ2-5; D tentatively fits TRBD1 or TRBD2 (6 bases each). The V end was cut by 4 bases, the J end by 2 bases, with 11 bases between. CDR1 and CDR2 from the germline V gene are MNHEY and SMNVEV (reference sequence). The CDR3 length is 14 residues. The CDR3 region is CASSSGGRQETQYF. The DNA for the CDR3 is TGTGCCAGCAGTTCCGGGGGCAGACAAGAGACCCAGTACTTC.